This TCR beta chain appears in the sequencing data of a study of blood T cell repertoires in COVID-19. The CDR3 runs to 11 residues. V was trimmed by 0 bases and J by 8 bases, leaving 3 bases between them. Per the germline V gene, CDR1 is KGHDR and CDR2 is SFDVKD. TCRdb's copy holds only in-frame clones and misses some; the assay was immunoSEQ multiplex PCR. The sample lists about 220,000 clones, under 90% occurring once. The TCR was taken from a woman in her thirties or forties with active or convalescent COVID-19. This rearrangement joins TRBV24-1 to TRBJ1-2; the D is unclear. The sample taken for sequencing was peripheral blood. CDR3 in amino acids: CATSDLGGYTF. CDR3 nucleotides: TGTGCCACCAGTGATTTGGGCGGCTACACCTTC.